These T cell receptor beta chains were read from a single sample in a study of OX40 agonist ivuxolimab in advanced cancers. Sequencing used immunoSEQ multiplex PCR; TCRdb keeps in-frame clones, though not all of them. There are some 45,000 clones in the sample; approximately 86% occur only once, and 10% to 15% lies in the top ten. Sequences were derived from CD4+ or CD8+ T cells sorted from blood, sampled in a trial of the OX40 agonist ivuxolimab. The receptors stem from an adult with an advanced solid tumor such as melanoma, head and neck, liver or kidney cancer. Each CDR3 is given with its conserved first and last residue. The order of the fields is D gene, J gene, clone size, V gene, CDR3 DNA, CDR3 protein. A D gene is named only where the DNA matches it firmly. Size values are once, few and many counts, or a class for expanded clones, and some rows have none.

TRBD1,TRBJ1-2,NA,TRBV4-2,TGTGCCAGCAGCCAAGTTAAGGGGGCGGGCTATGGCTACACCTTC,CASSQVKGAGYGYTF
NA,TRBJ2-7,once,TRBV6-1,TGTGCCAGCAGTGAATCGATTCCCCGGGCCCCCTCCTACGAGCAGTACTTC,CASSESIPRAPSYEQYF
NA,TRBJ1-2,NA,TRBV23-1,TGCGCCAGCAGTCAATCCTCGAGGGGTTTTTCTAGCTATGGCTACACCTTC,CASSQSSRGFSSYGYTF
NA,TRBJ1-6,NA,TRBV27,TGTGCCAGCAGTTCGGGGCACTCACCCCTCCACTTT,CASSSGHSPLHF
NA,TRBJ1-4,NA,TRBV6-5,TGTGCCAGCAGTCCGGCAGGTGGCATAAGGATGGAACTGTTTTTT,CASSPAGGIRMELFF
NA,TRBJ2-7,NA,TRBV14,TGTGCCAGCAGCCAGACCTACGAGCAGTACTTC,CASSQTYEQYF
NA,TRBJ1-2,NA,TRBV7-9,TGTGCCAGCAGCTTAGGGGACCAGGGGTATGGTGGCTACACCTTC,CASSLGDQGYGGYTF
TRBD1,TRBJ1-2,NA,TRBV27,TGTGCCAGCAGAGAACAGGGGGCGCGTGGCTACACCTTC,CASREQGARGYTF
TRBD1,TRBJ2-2,NA,TRBV12-5,TGTGCTAGTGGTCCCATCAAGGACAGGGCGAACACCGGGGAGCTGTTTTTT,CASGPIKDRANTGELFF
NA,TRBJ1-4,NA,TRBV6-5,TGTGCCAGCAGTTACGGGGCAGGGTTTAATGAAAAACTGTTTTTT,CASSYGAGFNEKLFF
NA,TRBJ1-2,NA,TRBV11-2,TGTGCCAGCAGCCTCACTTATGGCTACACCTTC,CASSLTYGYTF
TRBD1,TRBJ1-5,NA,TRBV28,TGTGCCAGCAGTTTAGGGGACAGTCCCCTTAGCAATCAGCCCCAGCATTTT,CASSLGDSPLSNQPQHF
NA,TRBJ1-2,NA,TRBV5-5,TGTGCCAGCAGCTTGCTAACCAAATATGGCTACACCTTC,CASSLLTKYGYTF
TRBD1,TRBJ1-1,few,TRBV10-3,TGTGCCATCAGGGACAGGGGGAACACTGAAGCTTTCTTT,CAIRDRGNTEAFF
NA,TRBJ1-2,NA,TRBV19,TGTGCCAGTACCACCAGGGTGGGGATTTTTGATAACTATGGCTACACCTTC,CASTTRVGIFDNYGYTF
TRBD1,TRBJ1-2,once,TRBV25-1,TGTGCCAGCAGTAGGGAGAAGGGACAGGGGGCTGGCTATGGCTACACCTTC,CASSREKGQGAGYGYTF
TRBD1,TRBJ2-7,NA,TRBV19,TGTGCCAGTAGCCCAGGGGGCCTCTCCTACGAGCAGTACTTC,CASSPGGLSYEQYF
NA,TRBJ2-7,few,TRBV6-5,TGTGCCAGCAGTAAGTACAGGGACTACGAGCAGTACTTC,CASSKYRDYEQYF
NA,TRBJ1-2,NA,TRBV19,TGTGCCAGTAGTCCCAGGGAAGCCAGGGACGGATACACCTTC,CASSPREARDGYTF
NA,TRBJ1-4,NA,TRBV4-3,TGCGCCAGCAGCCAAGATCGGTGGGGGGCTGGTAATGAAAAACTGTTTTTT,CASSQDRWGAGNEKLFF
NA,TRBJ2-7,NA,TRBV29-1,TGCAGCGTGCGCGGGACCTCCAAGTCCGGTGTCTACGAGCAGTACTTC,CSVRGTSKSGVYEQYF
NA,TRBJ1-3,NA,TRBV6-6,TGTGCCAGCAGTTACCTAGGGAGCTCTGGAAACACCATATATTTT,CASSYLGSSGNTIYF
TRBD1,TRBJ1-3,NA,TRBV7-8,TGTGCCAGCAGCTTTCAGGGGGCGCTTTCTGGAAACACCATATATTTT,CASSFQGALSGNTIYF
TRBD1,TRBJ2-7,NA,TRBV7-8,TGTGCCAGCAGCCCTCTCACGGGGACAGAGGGCTACGAGCAGTACTTC,CASSPLTGTEGYEQYF
TRBD1,TRBJ2-7,NA,TRBV11-2,TGTGCCAGCCGTACCGGGACAGGGGTCTACGAGCAGTACTTC,CASRTGTGVYEQYF
TRBD1,TRBJ2-4,NA,TRBV28,TGTGCCACCGGGACAGACAAAAACATTCAGTACTTC,CATGTDKNIQYF
NA,TRBJ2-7,NA,TRBV7-9,TGTGCCAGCAGCTTAGATGGCGGGAACTACGAGCAGTACTTC,CASSLDGGNYEQYF
TRBD1,TRBJ1-4,NA,TRBV14,TGTGCCAGCAGCCAAGATGGACAGGGGTTTGAAAAACTGTTTTTT,CASSQDGQGFEKLFF
NA,TRBJ1-2,NA,TRBV10-2,TGCGCCAGCAGTGAGGGCCCCCTTTCCCCTTATGGCTACACCTTC,CASSEGPLSPYGYTF
NA,TRBJ2-7,NA,TRBV7-9,TGTGCCAGCAGCGTACCCCTTTTGCGGCAGGTTTCCTCCTACGAGCAGTACTTC,CASSVPLLRQVSSYEQYF
NA,TRBJ1-4,NA,TRBV4-1,TGCGCCAGCAGCCAGGGTGGACAGTTGGATCAAGAAAAACTGTTTTTT,CASSQGGQLDQEKLFF
NA,TRBJ1-1,NA,TRBV19,TGTGCCAGTATGAAAAGGGCCCATGGCACTGAAGCTTTCTTT,CASMKRAHGTEAFF
NA,TRBJ1-5,NA,TRBV7-9,TGTGCCAGCAGCTTGGGATCAGGGATCGGGTTATATCAGCCCCAGCATTTT,CASSLGSGIGLYQPQHF